This TCR beta chain appears in the sequencing data of a study of breast tumors, draining lymph nodes, adjacent tissues. Breast cancer patients provided tissue from their axillary draining lymph nodes. This clonotype has ten or more counts. Germline V gene lookup returns CDR1 LNHDA and CDR2 SQIVND (reference sequence). This CDR3 has 15 residues. The V end lost 4 bases, the J end lost 1 base, and 12 bases lay between the germline ends. TCRdb re-derived calls from the multiplex PCR reads in MiXCR, one entry per CDR3 protein. The sample consists of around 140,000 distinct CDR3 sequences, approximately 20% of them appearing once.

The sequencing input was axillary lymph node tissue. The genes are TRBV19 and TRBJ2-3; D might be TRBD1 (5 bases). The TCR originated in a female donor with breast cancer. Some clones in this sample may be carry-over from other donors' samples. The CDR3 loop is CASSTRQIRTDTQYF. DNA for the CDR3: TGTGCCAGTAGTACTCGACAGATTCGCACAGATACGCAGTATTTT.